This entry features one T cell receptor beta chain sequence. The antigen this receptor binds is unknown. Base quality data are lacking; no much larger clone is found one base away. The immunoSEQ Assay, a bias-controlled multiplex PCR, was used to amplify TCRbeta CDR3 regions from genomic DNA. The original pipeline was this. The number of nucleated cells in each sample was estimated by amplification of reference gene primers within the assay. To quantify the absolute abundance of each unique TCRbeta CDR3 rearrangement, sequence reads were collapsed and filtered. For each sample, productive Simpson clonality was calculated as the square root of Simpson's diversity index over productive rearrangements. TCRdb retrieved this table from immuneACCESS and kept in-frame rearrangements only. Not all clones are present; in checked studies, unresolved V genes account for under half, and no reason is known for the remainder. V and J calls and clone size come straight from that table; D and trimming were deduced from the DNA. The sample table holds 50,000 to 65,000 clones, of which 75% to 90% were seen once. The top ten clones comprise less than 20% of the sample.

Each collaborating institution followed its own protocols to collect whole blood in K2EDTA tubes. For TCRbeta analysis, collaborator samples were shipped as frozen whole blood, as isolated PBMCs, or as DNA extracted from either sample type. These data originate in a study of blood T cell repertoires in COVID-19 (dated by TCRdb to 2020 to 2022). Study-wide context: Samples covering the acute and convalescent phases of COVID-19 were provided by collaborators in the United States, Italy and Spain. The material from the prospective study consisted of cDNA or gDNA derived from T cells, B-cell-depleted T cells, or PBMCs. The dataset comprised deeply sampled blood TCRbeta repertoires from subjects exposed to, actively infected with, or recovered from COVID-19. The repertoires were released in a freely available public database meant as a resource for research on the immune response to SARS-CoV-2. Samples came from the ongoing ImmuneRACE study (first 160 participants) plus 1,254 subjects from 6 global collaborators. Nearly every sample came with metadata listing a de-identified subject ID, COVID-19 status, age in years and sex. Where available, HLA class I and class II types were obtained from metadata supplied by the sample provider rather than from assay-based typing.

What the research found in general, with its limitations: The quantity of clinical and demographic metadata differed by source and by participant and was supplied without curation.

From a lookup of the germline V gene (reference sequence), CDR1 and CDR2 are LNHDA and SQIVND. V was cut back by 5 bases and J by 3 bases, leaving a gap of 8 bases between them. The CDR3 runs 12 amino acids, cysteine and phenylalanine included. The CDR3 DNA has 36 bases and is translated from base 1. Sequencing was carried out using peripheral blood. The receptor's source is a human donor in a cohort sampled during active COVID-19. Recombination connected TRBV19 to TRBJ2-7; the D segment could be TRBD2, given 5 matching bases. Read as DNA, the sequence is TGTGCCAGTAGTTCCCGGGGCTACGAGCAGTACTTC. Protein translation: CASSSRGYEQYF.